This T cell receptor beta chain derives from a study of blood T cell repertoires in COVID-19 (dated by TCRdb to 2020 to 2021). With respect to the entire study: Samples covering the acute and convalescent phases of COVID-19 were provided by collaborators in the United States, Italy and Spain. The prospective study material was composed of cDNA or gDNA derived from T cells, B-cell-depleted T cells, or PBMCs. The dataset comprised deeply sampled blood TCRbeta repertoires from subjects exposed to, actively infected with, or recovered from COVID-19. The repertoires were made available in a free public database intended to serve as a resource for research on the immune response to SARS-CoV-2. The samples were drawn from the first 160 participants of the ongoing ImmuneRACE study and from some 1,300 subjects provided by 6 global collaborators. Sample metadata almost always included a de-identified subject ID, COVID-19 status, age in years and sex. Where HLA class I and class II types were available, the types were taken from metadata supplied by the sample provider, not from assay-based typing.

Of note for this clone: The antigen this receptor binds is unknown. No quality values exist for individual bases; no much larger clone is one base distant.

The CDR3, cysteine through phenylalanine, is 15 amino acids long. The only DNA kept is the CDR3, 45 bases in frame from the first base. CDR1 and CDR2 are drawn from the germline V gene: KGHDR, SFDVKD. The junction shows trimming of 6 bases on V and 9 bases on J, and the gene matches do not reach 10 bases of it. Collaborating institutions collected whole blood in K2EDTA tubes following their own protocols. Collaborator samples were shipped for TCRbeta analysis as frozen whole blood, isolated PBMCs, or DNA extracted from either sample type. TCRbeta CDR3 regions were amplified from genomic DNA using the immunoSEQ Assay, a bias-controlled multiplex PCR. The paper's data handling went like this. The number of nucleated cells in each sample was estimated from the amplification of reference gene primers within the assay. Sequence reads were collapsed and filtered to measure the absolute abundance of every unique TCRbeta CDR3 rearrangement. For each sample, productive Simpson clonality was calculated as the square root of Simpson's diversity index over productive rearrangements. TCRdb stores this immuneACCESS table with in-frame sequences only. Part of the clones is absent; in the studies checked, under half of the shortfall reflects unresolved V genes, and no reason is known for the rest. Clonal size and the V and J genes are those of that table, whereas D and trimming came from the DNA. This sample gives 120,000 or so clones in total; 74% of them show up just once. The ten top clones hold roughly 5.5% of the sample.

Study-level results and caveats: How much clinical and demographic metadata was included differed by source and by participant, and the metadata was provided uncurated.

The clonotype originates from a man between 60 and 75 years old with acute or convalescent COVID-19. Sequences were obtained from peripheral blood. The V gene is TRBV24-1 and the J gene is TRBJ2-1; a stretch of 10 junction bases matches TRBD2. The DNA reads TGTGCCACCAGTCCACCGAGCGGGAGGGCCAGTGAGCAGTTCTTC. This sequence encodes CATSPPSGRASEQFF.